The sequence of this T cell receptor beta chain was determined in a study of T-cell reconstitution after alpha-beta-depleted transplantation in children. In germline, CDR1 is MDHEN, CDR2 SYDVKM. The CDR3 extends over 13 amino acids. The germline V and J ends were trimmed by 7 bases and 5 bases, with 12 bases remaining between them. Library preparation (for TCRbeta) was performed with unique molecular identifiers. TCRdb fed the PCR reads into MiXCR, producing one record per CDR3 protein. The sample includes just over 950,000 distinct CDR3 sequences, about 31% of them seen just once. The chain is built from TRBV28 and TRBJ2-1; no clear D gene. The material was PBMCs, mostly from graft donor cells, obtained 360 days after TCRalphabeta/CD19-depleted stem cell transplant. The receptor comes from a boy under two years old who had a stem cell transplant for SCID, so the T cells may come from the graft donor. The CDR3: CASTRTQDNEQFF. Written as DNA, the CDR3 is TGTGCCAGCACCCGGACCCAGGACAATGAGCAGTTCTTC.